These T cell receptor beta chains were read from a single sample in a study of blood T cell repertoires in COVID-19. The protocol was immunoSEQ multiplex PCR, while the TCRdb copy is restricted to in-frame clones and leaves out a portion. The sample contains 40,000 to 50,000 clones, about 85% of which appear only once. The sequenced material came from PBMCs or T cells enriched from blood (not recorded which). The receptors were sampled from a woman aged 45-65 years who had recovered from COVID-19. Each CDR3 is given with its conserved first and last residue. The order of the fields is J gene, D gene, V gene, clone size, CDR3 protein, CDR3 DNA. The D gene is left open where the match is weak. Some rows have no size entry. The others give once, few or many, or a class for an expanded clone.

TRBJ2-2	TRBD1	TRBV6-5	few	CATVRGNAGELFF	TGTGCCACGGTCAGGGGGAACGCCGGGGAGCTGTTTTTT
TRBJ1-5	TRBD1	TRBV27	NA	CASRGLQGAPNQPQHF	TGTGCCAGCAGGGGGCTACAGGGGGCCCCTAATCAGCCCCAGCATTTT
TRBJ1-2	TRBD1	TRBV18	NA	CASSFTGDYGYTF	TGTGCCAGCTCATTCACAGGGGACTATGGCTACACCTTC
TRBJ2-7	NA	TRBV2	NA	CASRQGSYEQYF	TGTGCCAGCAGGCAGGGGAGCTACGAGCAGTACTTC
TRBJ2-5	NA	TRBV7-8	NA	CASSIRASGGGETQYF	TGTGCCAGCAGCATTAGGGCTAGCGGAGGGGGGGAGACCCAGTACTTC
TRBJ2-7	NA	TRBV4-1	NA	CASSQDKRLGLYEQYF	TGCGCCAGCAGCCAAGATAAAAGACTAGGCCTCTACGAGCAGTACTTC
TRBJ2-7	NA	TRBV6-5	NA	CASSTPGGEQYF	TGTGCCAGCAGTACCCCAGGGGGGGAGCAGTACTTC
TRBJ2-7	NA	TRBV19	NA	CASSIVDRTYEQYF	TGTGCCAGTAGTATAGTGGACAGAACCTACGAGCAGTACTTC
TRBJ2-1	NA	TRBV24-1	NA	CATSDRTRYNEQFF	TGTGCCACCAGTGACCGTACACGCTACAATGAGCAGTTCTTC
TRBJ2-1	TRBD2	TRBV6-4	once	CASSASGGAGNEQFF	TGTGCCAGCAGTGCTAGCGGGGGGGCCGGAAATGAGCAGTTCTTC
TRBJ2-3	TRBD2	TRBV18	NA	CASSPLPPTSGQVFTDTQYF	TGTGCCAGCTCACCACTTCCCCCGACTAGCGGACAAGTTTTCACAGATACGCAGTATTTT
TRBJ1-1	TRBD1	TRBV2	NA	CASSGQGAGNTEAFF	TGTGCCAGCAGTGGCCAGGGGGCAGGAAACACTGAAGCTTTCTTT
TRBJ1-1	TRBD1	TRBV3-1/TRBV3-2	NA	CASSQEGGTGAGREAFF	TGTGCCAGCAGCCAAGAAGGAGGGACAGGGGCGGGGAGGGAAGCTTTCTTT
TRBJ2-3	TRBD2	TRBV28	NA	CASSFITSGRPNTQYF	TGTGCCAGCAGCTTTATTACTAGCGGGAGACCGAATACGCAGTATTTT
TRBJ2-1	TRBD2	TRBV18	NA	CASSPLAGVLYNEQFF	TGTGCCAGCTCACCTTTAGCGGGGGTATTGTACAATGAGCAGTTCTTC
TRBJ2-2	NA	TRBV28	NA	CASSISGFTGELFF	TGTGCCAGCAGCATTTCGGGGTTTACCGGGGAGCTGTTTTTT
TRBJ1-1	NA	TRBV27	NA	CASSFGERNTEAFF	TGTGCCAGCAGTTTCGGGGAGCGTAACACTGAAGCTTTCTTT
TRBJ2-7	NA	TRBV6-5	NA	CASHPRGGHEQYF	TGTGCCAGCCACCCCCGAGGAGGCCACGAGCAGTACTTC
TRBJ2-7	NA	TRBV20-1	NA	CSAPAVNEQYF	TGCAGTGCTCCAGCGGTTAACGAGCAGTACTTC
TRBJ1-6	NA	TRBV6-6	NA	CASRQGFQLNSPLHF	TGTGCCAGCCGCCAGGGATTTCAGCTTAATTCACCCCTCCACTTT
TRBJ2-7	TRBD1	TRBV28	NA	CASSPGTGGEEQYF	TGTGCCAGCAGTCCCGGGACAGGGGGCGAGGAGCAGTACTTC
TRBJ2-7	TRBD1	TRBV30	NA	CAWSGQGNEQYF	TGTGCCTGGAGTGGACAGGGGAACGAGCAGTACTTC
TRBJ2-7	NA	TRBV28	NA	CASTGRQADSYEQYF	TGTGCCAGCACGGGACGACAGGCGGACTCCTACGAGCAGTACTTC
TRBJ2-2	NA	TRBV3-1/TRBV3-2	NA	CASSRGPRGTGELFF	TGTGCCAGCAGCCGGGGCCCCAGGGGCACCGGGGAGCTGTTTTTT
TRBJ2-3	NA	TRBV10-1	NA	CASSESGLARDTQYF	TGCGCCAGCAGTGAGTCGGGGCTAGCGAGAGATACGCAGTATTTT
TRBJ1-1	NA	TRBV10-3	once	CANAQGSDTEAFF	TGTGCCAACGCGCAGGGCTCGGACACTGAAGCTTTCTTT
TRBJ2-7	TRBD2	TRBV5-6	few	CASSTWTSGRYEQYF	TGTGCCAGCAGCACCTGGACTAGCGGGCGATACGAGCAGTACTTC
TRBJ1-6	TRBD1	TRBV5-1	NA	CASSSGQGPNSPLHF	TGCGCCAGCAGCAGTGGACAGGGGCCTAATTCACCCCTCCACTTT
TRBJ2-2	TRBD2	TRBV27	NA	CASSTPRREAGELFF	TGTGCCAGCAGTACCCCCCGGCGGGAGGCCGGGGAGCTGTTTTTT
TRBJ2-5	TRBD1	TRBV7-2	NA	CASSPDRGPQETQYF	TGTGCCAGCAGCCCGGACAGGGGGCCTCAAGAGACCCAGTACTTC
TRBJ1-3	NA	TRBV4-2	NA	CASSQDIQRANTIYF	TGTGCCAGCAGCCAAGATATACAGAGGGCAAACACCATATATTTT
TRBJ1-6	NA	TRBV2	NA	CASRIGSSYNSPLHF	TGTGCCAGCAGGATAGGGAGCTCCTATAATTCACCCCTCCACTTT
TRBJ1-6	TRBD1	TRBV3-1/TRBV3-2	NA	CASSQTRWPSGQGARISPLHF	TGTGCCAGCAGCCAAACCAGGTGGCCTTCCGGACAGGGGGCGCGTATTTCACCCCTCCACTTT
TRBJ2-1	NA	TRBV5-4	NA	CASSLGAVLYNEQFF	TGTGCCAGCAGCTTGGGCGCGGTCCTATACAATGAGCAGTTCTTC
TRBJ2-1	NA	TRBV11-3	NA	CASSPASGHNEQFF	TGTGCCAGCAGCCCCGCCTCGGGTCACAATGAGCAGTTCTTC
TRBJ2-2	NA	TRBV15	NA	CATSRETAGELFF	TGTGCCACCAGCAGGGAAACAGCCGGGGAGCTGTTTTTT
TRBJ1-1	TRBD1	TRBV29-1	NA	CSVELRQGAAEAFF	TGCAGCGTTGAACTCCGACAGGGAGCCGCTGAAGCTTTCTTT
TRBJ2-1	NA	TRBV3-1/TRBV3-2	NA	CASSPSLVGEQFF	TGTGCCAGCAGCCCAAGTTTGGTCGGTGAGCAGTTCTTC
TRBJ2-3	TRBD2	TRBV7-9	NA	CASRTPTSGAGDTQYF	TGTGCCAGCAGAACGCCCACTAGCGGGGCTGGGGATACGCAGTATTTT
TRBJ1-2	NA	TRBV29-1	few	CSVEPQGGYGYTF	TGCAGCGTTGAACCGCAGGGCGGCTATGGCTACACCTTC
TRBJ2-1	TRBD2	TRBV4-1	NA	CASSLTRLAGDEQFF	TGCGCCAGCAGCCTAACGCGGCTAGCGGGCGATGAGCAGTTCTTC
TRBJ2-3	TRBD2	TRBV6-1	NA	CASSESGGYSTDTQYF	TGTGCCAGCAGTGAAAGCGGGGGCTATAGCACAGATACGCAGTATTTT
TRBJ2-7	TRBD1	TRBV7-9	NA	CASSSDRGSRF	TGTGCCAGCAGCTCGGACAGGGGCAGTCGCTTC
TRBJ2-1	NA	TRBV9	NA	CASSTGSYNEQFF	TGTGCCAGCAGCACAGGGTCCTACAATGAGCAGTTCTTC
TRBJ2-5	TRBD1	TRBV18	NA	CASSLHPPDREQETQYF	TGTGCCAGCTCACTTCACCCCCCGGACAGGGAACAAGAGACCCAGTACTTC
TRBJ1-1	NA	TRBV5-1	NA	CASSPEGGGTEAFF	TGCGCCAGCAGCCCCGAGGGAGGGGGCACTGAAGCTTTCTTT